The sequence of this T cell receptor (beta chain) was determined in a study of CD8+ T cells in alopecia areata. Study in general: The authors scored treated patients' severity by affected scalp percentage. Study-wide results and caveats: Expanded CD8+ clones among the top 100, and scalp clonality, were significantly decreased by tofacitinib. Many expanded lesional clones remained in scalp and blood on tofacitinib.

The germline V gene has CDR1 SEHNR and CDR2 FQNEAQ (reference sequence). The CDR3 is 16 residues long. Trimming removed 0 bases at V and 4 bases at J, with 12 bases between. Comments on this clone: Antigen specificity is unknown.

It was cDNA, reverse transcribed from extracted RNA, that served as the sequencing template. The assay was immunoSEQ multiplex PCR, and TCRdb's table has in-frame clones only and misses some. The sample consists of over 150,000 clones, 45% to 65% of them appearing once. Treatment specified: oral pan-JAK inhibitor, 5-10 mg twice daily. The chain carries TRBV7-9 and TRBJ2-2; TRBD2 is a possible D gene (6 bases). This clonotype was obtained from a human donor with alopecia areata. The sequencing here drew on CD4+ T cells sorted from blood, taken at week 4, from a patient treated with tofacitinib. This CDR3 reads CASSLAAGRSTGELFF. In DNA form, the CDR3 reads TGTGCCAGCAGCTTAGCGGCGGGGAGGAGCACCGGGGAGCTGTTTTTT. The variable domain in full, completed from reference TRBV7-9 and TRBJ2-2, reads DTGVSQNPRHKITKRGQNVTFRCDPISEHNRLYWYRQTLGQGPEFLTYFQNEAQLEKSRLLSDRFSAERPKGSFSTLEIQRTEQGDSAMYLCASSLAAGRSTGELFFGEGSRLTVL.